This paragraph reports one TCR beta chain. What it binds is unknown. Investigators excluded patients with uncontrolled infection, other autoimmune disease, pregnancy or lactation. The record originates from a study of T cells in Graves' hyperthyroidism and ophthalmopathy. Study-wide background: Sampling of peripheral blood happened at initial diagnosis, prior to any treatment.

Notes on the study in general: Ophthalmopathy was separated from stable hyperthyroidism by a 13 V-J model. Most expanded thyroid clonotypes above 0.001 also appeared in blood.

CDR1 and CDR2 (germline): DFQATT, SNEGSKA (reference sequence). This CDR3 comprises 18 residues. Between the trimmed V and J ends, which lost 0 bases and 3 bases, there was a span of 20 bases. Template material for amplifying TCR beta CDR3 regions consisted of RNA transcripts. HTBI primers drove first-round RT-PCR of the TCR CDR3. TCRdb recomputed calls from the multiplex PCR reads with MiXCR, one row per CDR3 protein. The sample contains 730,000 or so distinct CDR3 sequences, 15% to 20% of which appear only once. The clonotype was recovered from a woman aged 45-60 years with Graves' hyperthyroidism that later progressed to Graves' ophthalmopathy. The chain employs TRBV20-1 and TRBJ2-2; D tentatively fits TRBD1 or TRBD2 (5 bases each). Sequencing was carried out using blood. The CDR3 DNA reads as TGCAGTGCTAGAGATGACCGGGACCAGGACTTCTACACCGGGGAGCTGTTTTTT. This encodes CSARDDRDQDFYTGELFF.